The clone carrying this TCR beta chain has just a few counts. These data come from a study of regulatory T cells in long-lasting Graves disease. Germline CDR1 reads SGHAT; CDR2 reads FQNNGV. The CDR3 covers 15 residues. CDR3-region Arm-PCR and iRepertoire HTBI primers produced the TCR beta libraries. MiXCR was run by TCRdb on the multiplex PCR reads, yielding one entry per CDR3 protein. The data contain roughly 420,000 distinct CDR3 sequences, approximately 15% of them singletons. The time point is: newly diagnosed GD, antithyroid drugs for less than 3 months. Scientists built the TCR library using RNA that was extracted from PBMCs. This sample was shared with a second study, whose subject was T cells in Graves' hyperthyroidism and ophthalmopathy. That work contributes: The HTBI primer set drove a first-round RT-PCR of the TCR CDR3. Ophthalmopathy and stable hyperthyroidism were separated by a 13 V-J model.

V and J are TRBV11-2 and TRBJ2-3, with TRBD2 identical over 9 bases. The J call is uncertain, as TRBJ2-5 better fits the DNA end. The clonotype was recovered from a woman in her 50s with Graves disease. Sequencing used peripheral blood mononuclear cells (PBMCs), obtained at new diagnosis, from a patient treated with antithyroid drugs. The CDR3 coding sequence is TGTGCCAGCAGCTTAGCGGTGACTAGCGGTGAGACCCAGTACTTC. Amino acids: CASSLAVTSGETQYF.